This T cell receptor beta chain was observed in a study of Tregs in tolerant kidney transplant recipients. Study findings and constraints: Expanding Tregs on activated donor B cells appeared to best identify donor-specific TCRbeta clones.

Thawed PBMCs were FACS-sorted into unstimulated CD4+CD25+CD127- regulatory T cells, CD4+CD25- non-regulatory cells, CD4 and CD8 cells. Regarding this clone: What it binds is unknown. The sequence runs out 3 residues before the end of the CDR3; the remainder is reconstructed from the germline J gene.

Trimming removed 8 bases from V and 6 bases from J; junction bases left unmatched: 12. The CDR3 consists of 14 residues. The germline V gene encodes CDR1 SEHNR and CDR2 FQNEAQ (reference sequence). The table came from immunoSEQ multiplex PCR; TCRdb's copy has only in-frame clones and leaves some out. The sample data list 50,000 to 65,000 clones. The receptor comes from a human donor who received a combined kidney and bone marrow transplant. J is TRBJ1-2 and V is TRBV7-9; 7 positions agree with TRBD1. The specimen comprised CD4+ T cells from blood, sampled before the transplant. The part of the CDR3 DNA that was read is TGTGCCAGCGGCTATAGGGGGCGCCCCGATGGC. Amino acids: CASGYRGRPDG. The full CDR3 is CASGYRGRPDGYTF.